This T cell receptor beta chain was identified during a study of shared clonotypes between healthy human individuals. Whole-study results and caveats: Clonotype sharing among the donors was expected to vary with sequencing depth.

The CDR3 has 15 amino acids. CDR1 is MGHRA, CDR2 YSYEKL, per germline. V shed 5 bases, J shed 4 bases, and the junction held 4 bases outside the gene matches. Recent acute infections and vaccinations were absent in the healthy HIV-negative adult donors. Genomic DNA belonging to each subset was distributed in equal measure over several immunoSEQ plates. Ten immunoSEQ deep assay plates held the unsorted PBMC DNA. Assay used: immunoSEQ multiplex PCR; TCRdb lists only in-frame clones, some missing. The sample lists fewer than 600,000 clones, approximately 79% occurring once. With regard to this clone: Its target is not known.

The TCR comes from a middle-aged woman in good health. Some clones in this sample may be carry-over from other donors' samples. V gene TRBV4-1 combines with J gene TRBJ1-5; 11 nucleotides match TRBD1. What was sequenced was PBMCs. This CDR3 reads CASSGQGAGNQPQHF. For the CDR3, the DNA is TGCGCCAGCAGCGGACAGGGGGCAGGTAATCAGCCCCAGCATTTT.